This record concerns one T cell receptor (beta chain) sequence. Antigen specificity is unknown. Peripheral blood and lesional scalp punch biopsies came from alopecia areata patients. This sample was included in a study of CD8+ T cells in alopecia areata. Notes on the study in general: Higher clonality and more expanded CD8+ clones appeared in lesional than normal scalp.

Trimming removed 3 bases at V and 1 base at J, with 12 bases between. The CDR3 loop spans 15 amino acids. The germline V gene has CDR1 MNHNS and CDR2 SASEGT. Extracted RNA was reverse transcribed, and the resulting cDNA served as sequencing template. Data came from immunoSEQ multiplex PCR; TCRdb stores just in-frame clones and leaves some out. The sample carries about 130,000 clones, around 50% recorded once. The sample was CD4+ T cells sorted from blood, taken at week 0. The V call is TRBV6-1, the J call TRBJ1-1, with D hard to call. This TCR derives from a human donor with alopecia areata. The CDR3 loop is CASSDRRRSNTEAFF. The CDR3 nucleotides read TGTGCCAGCAGTGATAGGCGGCGCTCGAACACTGAAGCTTTCTTT.